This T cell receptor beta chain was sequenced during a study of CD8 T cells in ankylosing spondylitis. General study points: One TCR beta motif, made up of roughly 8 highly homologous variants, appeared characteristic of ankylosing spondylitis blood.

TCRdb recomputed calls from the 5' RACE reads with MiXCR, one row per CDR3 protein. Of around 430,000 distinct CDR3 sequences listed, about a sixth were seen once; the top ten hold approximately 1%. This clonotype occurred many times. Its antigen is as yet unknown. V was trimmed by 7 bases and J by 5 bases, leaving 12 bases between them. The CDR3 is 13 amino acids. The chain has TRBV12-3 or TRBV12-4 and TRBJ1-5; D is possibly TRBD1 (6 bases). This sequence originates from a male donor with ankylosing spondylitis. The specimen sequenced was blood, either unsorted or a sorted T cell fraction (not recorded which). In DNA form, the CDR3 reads TGTGCCAGCACGGTTAGGGGGGATCAGCCCCAGCATTTT. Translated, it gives CASTVRGDQPQHF.